The rows below give T cell receptor beta chains drawn from one sample of a study of vaccination and CD4 T cells after COVID-19. What these receptors recognize is not known. TCRdb re-called the PCR reads through MiXCR, storing one row per CDR3 protein. Counted here are 9,000 to 10,000 distinct CDR3 sequences, 30% to 40% occurring once; the ten biggest clones make up under 25%. Sequences were obtained from CD4+ T cells from blood, cultured in vitro. The source of these receptors is a human donor in good health. Each CDR3 is given with its conserved first and last residue. Each record gives: D gene, V gene, clone size, J gene, CDR3 protein, CDR3 DNA. D genes are given only for firm matches. The listing skips clone size in some rows; elsewhere it reads once, few, many or a size class.

TRBD1	TRBV28	.	TRBJ2-7	CASSLVGQGIDYEQYF	TGTGCCAGCAGTTTAGTCGGACAGGGTATTGACTACGAGCAGTACTTC
.	TRBV5-4	.	TRBJ2-5	CASSPRERAGRETQYF	TGTGCCAGCAGCCCCCGCGAGAGGGCAGGGCGAGAGACCCAGTACTTC
.	TRBV20-1	.	TRBJ2-5	CSAGPPGSQETQYF	TGCAGTGCTGGCCCTCCGGGCAGCCAAGAGACCCAGTACTTC
.	TRBV14	.	TRBJ1-6	CASSQGGGGRPNSPLHF	TGTGCCAGCAGCCAAGGAGGGGGAGGACGGCCTAATTCACCCCTCCACTTT
.	TRBV6-1	few	TRBJ1-1	CASSEAWGAGTEAFF	TGTGCCAGCAGTGAAGCATGGGGGGCGGGCACTGAAGCTTTCTTT
TRBD1	TRBV12-3/TRBV12-4	.	TRBJ2-5	CASSFSTGGETQYF	TGTGCCAGCAGTTTCTCGACAGGGGGTGAGACCCAGTACTTC
.	TRBV4-3	.	TRBJ2-1	CASSQDRLGEQFF	TGCGCCAGCAGCCAAGATCGACTCGGTGAGCAGTTCTTC
.	TRBV7-2	few	TRBJ1-5	CASSLGLVEPQHF	TGTGCCAGCAGCCTCGGCCTGGTTGAGCCCCAGCATTTT
.	TRBV28	once	TRBJ1-2	CASSLLGRGYTF	TGTGCCAGCAGTTTACTCGGGCGAGGCTACACCTTC
.	TRBV11-3	few	TRBJ2-4	CASSLTPLNIQYF	TGTGCCAGCAGCTTAACCCCCCTAAACATTCAGTACTTC
.	TRBV20-1	.	TRBJ2-5	CSVLDRSGALTQYF	TGCAGTGTTTTAGACAGGAGCGGAGCCCTTACCCAGTACTTC
TRBD2	TRBV5-4	.	TRBJ2-1	CASSLGRPSGSYEQFF	TGTGCCAGCAGCTTGGGCAGGCCTAGCGGGAGTTATGAGCAGTTCTTC
.	TRBV6-1	.	TRBJ1-2	CASSPQGQKWNYGYTF	TGTGCCAGCAGTCCACAGGGACAAAAGTGGAACTATGGCTACACCTTC
.	TRBV7-2	medium-sized	TRBJ2-5	CASSLSLGETQYF	TGTGCCAGCAGCCTGAGTCTCGGGGAGACCCAGTACTTC
.	TRBV20-1	medium-sized	TRBJ1-5	CSARGREGTNQPQHF	TGCAGTGCTAGGGGGCGAGAGGGAACTAATCAGCCCCAGCATTTT
.	TRBV6-2/TRBV6-3	few	TRBJ2-1	CASSFIRVSSYNEQFF	TGTGCCAGCAGTTTTATCAGGGTTAGCTCCTACAATGAGCAGTTCTTC
TRBD2	TRBV6-1	few	TRBJ2-3	CASRDRGLATDTQYF	TGTGCCAGCAGGGACCGGGGACTAGCCACAGATACGCAGTATTTT
.	TRBV19	few	TRBJ1-1	CASSWGTEAFF	TGTGCCAGTAGTTGGGGCACTGAAGCTTTCTTT
.	TRBV28	.	TRBJ2-2	CASSLTSAAGELLF	TGTGCCAGCAGTTTGACAAGCGCCGCCGGGGAGCTGCTTTTT
.	TRBV28	.	TRBJ1-2	CASSLQQNYGYTF	TGTGCCAGCAGTTTACAACAGAACTATGGCTACACCTTC
TRBD1	TRBV7-9	.	TRBJ1-2	CASSLEGAQGYTF	TGTGCCAGCAGCTTAGAGGGGGCGCAGGGCTACACCTTC
TRBD2	TRBV24-1	few	TRBJ2-2	CATSDPGLAGGRTGELFF	TGTGCCACCAGTGACCCGGGACTAGCGGGAGGGCGGACCGGGGAGCTGTTTTTT
.	TRBV27	.	TRBJ1-5	CASSFVGNQPQHF	TGTGCCAGCAGTTTTGTAGGCAATCAGCCCCAGCATTTT
.	TRBV6-5	few	TRBJ1-4	CASSYLQGQGAEKLFF	TGTGCCAGCAGTTACTTACAAGGGCAGGGCGCCGAAAAACTGTTTTTT
TRBD2	TRBV15	few	TRBJ2-5	CATSRGGGETQYF	TGTGCCACCAGCAGAGGGGGAGGGGAGACCCAGTACTTC
.	TRBV7-2	.	TRBJ2-3	CASSRTVLDTDTQYF	TGTGCCAGCAGCCGGACGGTTCTTGACACAGATACGCAGTATTTT
TRBD1	TRBV20-1	.	TRBJ1-5	CSATPDRGGQPQHF	TGCAGTGCTACCCCGGACAGGGGAGGTCAGCCCCAGCATTTT
.	TRBV20-1	few	TRBJ2-3	CSARVNRGRVTQYF	TGCAGTGCTAGAGTTAACAGGGGGAGGGTCACGCAGTATTTT
.	TRBV7-9	.	TRBJ2-3	CASSSSSRTDTQYF	TGTGCCAGCAGTTCTAGCAGCCGCACAGATACGCAGTATTTT
.	TRBV19	.	TRBJ2-1	CASIIRGPNEQFF	TGTGCCAGTATCATTAGGGGTCCCAATGAGCAGTTCTTC
TRBD1	TRBV5-1	.	TRBJ2-5	CASSPNPGTEETQYF	TGCGCCAGCAGCCCTAACCCAGGGACAGAAGAGACCCAGTACTTC
.	TRBV11-3	few	TRBJ2-1	CASSLTTVGEQFF	TGTGCCAGCAGCTTAACAACCGTCGGCGAGCAGTTCTTC
TRBD2	TRBV5-1	.	TRBJ2-3	CASSLGLAGFTDTQYF	TGCGCCAGCAGCTTGGGGCTAGCGGGCTTCACAGATACGCAGTATTTT
TRBD1	TRBV27	few	TRBJ2-7	CASSSPGTGSYEQYF	TGTGCCAGCAGTTCGCCCGGGACAGGGTCATACGAGCAGTACTTC
.	TRBV7-3	large	TRBJ1-1	CASSLDVNTEAFF	TGTGCCAGCAGCTTAGACGTGAACACTGAAGCTTTCTTT
TRBD1	TRBV28	.	TRBJ1-6	CASSRPGQGFPLHF	TGTGCCAGCAGTCGACCGGGACAGGGCTTCCCCCTCCACTTT
.	TRBV6-2/TRBV6-3	.	TRBJ2-5	CASSTAQGGKETQYF	TGTGCCAGCAGCACCGCTCAGGGGGGTAAAGAGACCCAGTACTTC
.	TRBV7-3	few	TRBJ1-1	CASSLGPGNTEAFF	TGTGCCAGCAGCTTAGGGCCTGGGAACACTGAAGCTTTCTTT
TRBD1	TRBV11-3	.	TRBJ2-2	CASSLGGQFTGELFF	TGTGCCAGCAGCTTAGGGGGACAGTTTACCGGGGAGCTGTTTTTT
.	TRBV21-1	.	TRBJ2-5	CASSRCPGVQETQYF	TGTGCCAGCAGCCGGTGTCCGGGGGTCCAAGAGACCCAGTACTTC
TRBD1	TRBV18	.	TRBJ1-2	CASSRPGTGNYGYTF	TGTGCCAGCTCACGACCCGGGACAGGGAACTATGGCTACACCTTC
.	TRBV20-1	.	TRBJ1-2	CSARLSKNNYGYTF	TGCAGTGCTAGACTCAGTAAGAACAACTATGGCTACACCTTC
TRBD2	TRBV20-1	.	TRBJ2-7	CSARLAGTYEQYF	TGCAGTGCTCGACTAGCGGGAACCTACGAGCAGTACTTC
.	TRBV5-4	.	TRBJ1-2	CASSLDSANYGYTF	TGTGCCAGCAGCTTGGACAGTGCTAACTATGGCTACACCTTC
TRBD1	TRBV9	.	TRBJ1-2	CASSVSTGGDSGYTF	TGTGCCAGCAGCGTTTCCACAGGGGGCGATTCTGGCTACACCTTC
TRBD1	TRBV6-1	few	TRBJ1-5	CASSPPGQGRNQPQHF	TGTGCCAGCAGCCCTCCGGGACAGGGCCGCAATCAGCCCCAGCATTTT
.	TRBV20-1	few	TRBJ2-1	CSARHPRDPTDEQFF	TGCAGTGCTAGACATCCCCGGGACCCAACAGATGAGCAGTTCTTC
TRBD2	TRBV28	.	TRBJ2-7	CASRNSGSLNEQYF	TGTGCCAGCAGAAATAGCGGGAGTCTCAACGAGCAGTACTTC
TRBD1	TRBV7-6	.	TRBJ2-1	CASSLTGTGGYNEQFF	TGTGCCAGCAGCTTAACCGGGACAGGGGGTTACAATGAGCAGTTCTTC
.	TRBV6-1	few	TRBJ1-2	CASRNRNRNYGYTF	TGTGCCAGCAGAAACAGGAACCGTAACTATGGCTACACCTTC
TRBD1	TRBV27	medium-sized	TRBJ1-2	CASKGQGAGYTF	TGTGCCAGCAAGGGACAGGGGGCTGGCTACACCTTC
TRBD1	TRBV9	.	TRBJ2-2	CASSLDRAAGELFF	TGTGCCAGCAGCCTCGACAGGGCGGCCGGGGAGCTGTTTTTT
.	TRBV15	few	TRBJ1-2	CATSGSMGWVYGYTF	TGTGCCACCAGTGGGTCGATGGGCTGGGTCTATGGCTACACCTTC
.	TRBV19	few	TRBJ1-1	CASSIQLMNTEAFF	TGTGCCAGTAGTATCCAGCTCATGAACACTGAAGCTTTCTTT
TRBD2	TRBV12-3/TRBV12-4	few	TRBJ2-7	CASTSGGAAYEQYF	TGTGCCAGCACCTCGGGAGGGGCTGCGTACGAGCAGTACTTC
.	TRBV6-1	few	TRBJ2-4	CASRTDQGSGAKNIQYF	TGTGCCAGCAGGACGGACCAGGGTAGTGGGGCCAAAAACATTCAGTACTTC
.	TRBV10-3	.	TRBJ1-2	CAISDTRYGYTF	TGTGCCATCAGTGATACACGTTATGGCTACACCTTC
.	TRBV30	.	TRBJ1-1	CAWLFRVNTEAFF	TGTGCCTGGCTCTTTAGGGTGAACACTGAAGCTTTCTTT
TRBD2	TRBV27	.	TRBJ2-3	CASSVLAGGSTDTQYF	TGTGCCAGCAGTGTCCTAGCGGGAGGCTCTACAGATACGCAGTATTTT
.	TRBV28	few	TRBJ2-7	CASSPRGSGTSYEQYF	TGTGCCAGCAGTCCTCGGGGTAGCGGAACCTCCTACGAGCAGTACTTC